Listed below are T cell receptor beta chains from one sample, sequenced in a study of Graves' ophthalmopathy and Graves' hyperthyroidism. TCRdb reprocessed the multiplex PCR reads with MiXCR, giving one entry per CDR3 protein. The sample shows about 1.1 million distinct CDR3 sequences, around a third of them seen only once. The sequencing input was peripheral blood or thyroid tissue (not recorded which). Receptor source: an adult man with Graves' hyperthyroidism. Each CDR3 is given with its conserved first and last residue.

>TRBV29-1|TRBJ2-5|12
CSATTGSETQYF
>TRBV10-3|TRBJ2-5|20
CAISPPRDTSGGLPTETQYF
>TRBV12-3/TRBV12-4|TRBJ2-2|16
CASRPGLAGGNGELFF
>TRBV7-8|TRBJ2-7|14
CASRPGQAAYEQYF
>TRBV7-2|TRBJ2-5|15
CASSSTGGGQETQYF
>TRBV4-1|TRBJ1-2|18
CASSRPRTGDDTNYGYTF
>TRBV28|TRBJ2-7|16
CASSLGQGLSSYEQYF
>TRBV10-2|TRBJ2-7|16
CASSLGTGVDGYEQYF
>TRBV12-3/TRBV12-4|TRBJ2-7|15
CASSFGVPDSYEQYF
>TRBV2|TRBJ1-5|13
CASSNRYNQPQHF
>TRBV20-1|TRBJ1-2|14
CSARDRQGYYGYTF
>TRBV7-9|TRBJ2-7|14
CASSRTAGDYEQYF
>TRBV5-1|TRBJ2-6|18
CASSLGGGTASGANVLTF
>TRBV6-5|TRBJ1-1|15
CASSYHGQPNTEAFF
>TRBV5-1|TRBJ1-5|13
CASSLERDQPQHF
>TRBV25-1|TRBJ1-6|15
CASSAKGQGNSPLHF
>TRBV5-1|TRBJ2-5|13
CASRSTGEETQYF
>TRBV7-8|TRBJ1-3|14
CASSPWDRRNTIYF
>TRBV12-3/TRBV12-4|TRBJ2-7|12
CASSYRKYEQYF
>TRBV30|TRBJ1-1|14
CAWSVTRVSTEAFF
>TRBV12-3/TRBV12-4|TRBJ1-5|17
CASSHRTGGNSNQPQHF
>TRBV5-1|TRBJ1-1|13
CASSLGQSTEAFF
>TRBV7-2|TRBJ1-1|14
CASSSPAANTEAFF
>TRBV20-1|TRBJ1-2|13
CSARDQRHYGYTF
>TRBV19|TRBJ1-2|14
CASTGTGESNGYTF
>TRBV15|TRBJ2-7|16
CATSRVWTGGGDEQYF
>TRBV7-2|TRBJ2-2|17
CASSPTGTGVILRELFF
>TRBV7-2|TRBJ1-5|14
CASSMEGADQPQHF
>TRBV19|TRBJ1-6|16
CASRAETAGTASTLHF
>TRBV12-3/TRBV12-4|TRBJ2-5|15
CASSPSGTFQETQYF
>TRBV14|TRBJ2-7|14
CASSPLAAPLEQYF
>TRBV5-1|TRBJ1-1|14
CASSLWQGDTEAFF
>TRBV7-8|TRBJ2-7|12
CASKGQGAEQYF
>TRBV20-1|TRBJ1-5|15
CSARDALDRRQPQHF
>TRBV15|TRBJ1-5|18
CATSRDLMGQGARQPQHF
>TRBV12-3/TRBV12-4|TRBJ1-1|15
CASSIHSVGFTEAFF
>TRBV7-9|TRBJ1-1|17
CASSPIPGTPENTEAFF
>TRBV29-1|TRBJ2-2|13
CSAGTGGSRELFF